What follows are 13 T cell receptor beta chains derived from one specimen sequenced in a study of cytomegalovirus exposure and HLA in healthy donors. Use of 60 Vbeta and 13 Jbeta primers characterized the PCR. TCRdb keeps only in-frame clones here, not all; method: immunoSEQ multiplex PCR. The sample shows 100,000 or so clones, around 78% of them seen only once. Specimen: PBMCs. Every receptor here comes from a woman aged 35 to 49 in good health and CMV-seropositive.

The rearrangement uses TRBV2 and TRBJ2-5, with D possibly TRBD1 on 5 matching bases. This CDR3 contains 12 residues. V shed 8 bases and J shed 7 bases, with 14 bases lying between them. Per the germline V gene, CDR1 is SNHLY and CDR2 is FYNNEI. CDR3 in amino acids: CASGAARRTQYF. For the CDR3, the DNA is TGTGCCAGCGGGGCAGCTCGGAGGACCCAGTACTTC.

The chain carries TRBV5-4 and TRBJ1-5; D uncertain. The CDR3 sequence is 12 residues long. Germline V gene sequence: CDR1 SGHNT, CDR2 YYREEE (reference sequence). Trimming took 1 base from V and 7 from J, leaving 6 bases between them. The CDR3 DNA reads TGTGCCAGCAGCTTGAATAGACAGCCCCAGCATTTT. This translates into CASSLNRQPQHF.

The rearrangement links TRBV11-3 to TRBJ2-2; TRBD1 aligns across 7 bases. V dropped 0 bases and J dropped 1; count of bases not matched to a gene: 8. Germline V lookup: CDR1 SGHNT, CDR2 YENEEA. The CDR3 is 18 residues long. The CDR3 DNA follows: TGTGCCAGCAGCTTAGAGATGTCCGGGACAGAGAACACCGGGGAGCTGTTTTTT. Translated: CASSLEMSGTENTGELFF.

The rearrangement uses TRBV10-3 and TRBJ2-3; D not resolved. V gave up 8 bases and J gave up 1 base, with 13 bases separating them. The germline gives CDR1 ENHRY, CDR2 SYGVKD. The CDR3 covers 14 residues. This CDR3 is CAIESELGTDTQYF. The CDR3 DNA is TGTGCCATCGAATCGGAGCTGGGCACAGATACGCAGTATTTT.

This CDR3 is CASSLGRGGTEAFF. DNA of the CDR3: TGCGCCAGCAGCCTAGGTAGGGGAGGCACTGAAGCTTTCTTT. The genes are TRBV5-1 and TRBJ1-1; maybe TRBD1 (5 bases). This CDR3 has 14 residues. With 4 bases removed from V and 4 bases from J, the gap between germline ends came to 14 bases. Germline CDR1 SGHRS, CDR2 YFSETQ. The full variable domain, its missing parts supplied by reference TRBV5-1 and TRBJ1-1, is KAGVTQTPRYLIKTRGQQVTLSCSPISGHRSVSWYQQTPGQGLQFLFEYFSETQRNKGNFPGRFSGRQFSNSRSEMNVSTLELGDSALYLCASSLGRGGTEAFFGQGTRLTVV.

J is TRBJ2-2 and V is TRBV5-4; 15 bases are a match to TRBD2. The V gene's germline CDR1 is SGHNT and CDR2 YYREEE (reference sequence). The CDR3 extends over 17 amino acids. Trimming removed 4 bases from V and 4 bases from J; junction bases left unmatched: 5. The CDR3 here is CASSRTSGRAITGELFF. Written as DNA, the CDR3 is TGTGCCAGCAGCCGGACTAGCGGGAGGGCAATCACCGGGGAGCTGTTTTTT.

The chain recombines TRBV9 with TRBJ2-1; D may be TRBD2 (6 bases). Germline loops: CDR1 SGDLS, CDR2 YYNGEE. This CDR3 has 11 amino acids. Trimming stripped 7 bases from V and 9 bases from J, with 11 bases between. The CDR3 region has the DNA TGTGCCAGCGGACTATTCGGTGAGCAGTTCTTC. Translated: CASGLFGEQFF.

Comment on this clone: At one end the junction does not follow the germline gene, possibly because of a read error. The genes are TRBV7-7 and TRBJ2-5, with D hard to call. This CDR3 spans 13 amino acids. Germline V gives CDR1 SSHAT, CDR2 FNYEAQ (reference sequence). The DNA of the CDR3 is TGTGCTAGCAGCTTAAAGAGCGACGAGACCCAGTACTTC. It yields the protein CASSLKSDETQYF.

Concerning this clone itself: Relative to the germline gene, one junction end is altered; a read error may explain this. The chain uses TRBV7-7 and TRBJ2-1, with 7 nucleotides matching TRBD2. The CDR3 runs to 14 residues. Looked up from germline, CDR1 is SSHAT and CDR2 is FNYEAQ (reference sequence). The CDR3 sequence: CASSFGRGLNEQFF. The CDR3 DNA is TGTGCTAGCAGCTTTGGGCGGGGGTTGAATGAGCAGTTCTTC.

This chain connects TRBV18 to TRBJ2-1; TRBD1 matches at 8 bases. V was pared by 3 bases and J by 9 bases, with 7 bases of the junction left unmatched. Germline values: CDR1 KGHSH, CDR2 LQKENI. This CDR3 has 14 amino acids. In DNA form, the CDR3 reads TGTGCCAGCTCACCGGGGACAGGCAGGCGTGAGCAGTTCTTC. It is translated as CASSPGTGRREQFF.

A few counts support this clone. The CDR3 sequence: CASSPMAGTSGSYEQYF. CDR3 nucleotide sequence: TGCGCCAGCAGCCCAATGGCCGGGACTAGCGGTTCCTACGAGCAGTACTTC. The chain joins TRBV5-1 to TRBJ2-7; 11 bases align to TRBD2. J was trimmed by 1 base and V by 4 bases; bases with no gene match: 10. The CDR3 is 17 amino acids. Germline V CDR1 and CDR2: SGHRS, YFSETQ.

CDR3 protein: CASSRQGYNEQFF. For the CDR3, the DNA is TGCGCCAGCAGCCGGCAGGGTTACAATGAGCAGTTCTTC. The rearrangement joins TRBV4-3 to TRBJ2-1; maybe TRBD1 (5 bases). Germline CDR1 reads LGHNA; CDR2 reads YSLEER. There are 13 residues in the CDR3. The V and J ends lost 4 bases and 4 bases respectively, with 8 bases between them.

This chain uses TRBV11-2 with TRBJ2-1; D possibly corresponds to TRBD1 (6 bases). Germline values: CDR1 SGHAT, CDR2 FQNNGV. V was pared by 3 bases and J by 8 bases, with 14 bases between. The CDR3 loop spans 14 amino acids. This CDR3 reads CASSFAGDLDEQFF. CDR3 DNA sequence: TGTGCCAGCAGCTTTGCAGGGGACCTCGATGAGCAGTTCTTC.